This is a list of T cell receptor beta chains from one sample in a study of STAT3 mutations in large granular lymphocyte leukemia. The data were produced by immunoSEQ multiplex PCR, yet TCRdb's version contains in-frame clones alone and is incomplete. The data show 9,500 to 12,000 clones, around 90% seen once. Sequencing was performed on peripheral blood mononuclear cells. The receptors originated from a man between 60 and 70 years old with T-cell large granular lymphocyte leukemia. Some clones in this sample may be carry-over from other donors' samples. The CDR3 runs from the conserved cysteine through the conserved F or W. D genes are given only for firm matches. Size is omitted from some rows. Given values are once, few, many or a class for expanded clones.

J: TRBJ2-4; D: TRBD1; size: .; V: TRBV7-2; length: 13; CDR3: CASLGQGENIQYF; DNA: TGTGCCAGCTTAGGACAGGGCGAGAACATTCAGTACTTC
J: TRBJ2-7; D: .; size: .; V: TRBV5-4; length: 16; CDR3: CASSLGPSATPYEQYF; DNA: TGTGCCAGCAGCTTGGGACCGTCAGCTACTCCCTACGAGCAGTACTTC
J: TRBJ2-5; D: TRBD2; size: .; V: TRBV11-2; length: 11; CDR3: CASRGGETQYF; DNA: TGTGCCAGCCGCGGGGGGGAGACCCAGTACTTC
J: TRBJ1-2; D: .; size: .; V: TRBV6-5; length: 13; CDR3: CASGSGANYGYTF; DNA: TGTGCCTCCGGAAGCGGGGCGAACTATGGCTACACCTTC
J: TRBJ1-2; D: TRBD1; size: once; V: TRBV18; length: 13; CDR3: CASSRQGVDGYTF; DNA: TGTGCCAGCTCACGACAGGGGGTGGATGGCTACACCTTC
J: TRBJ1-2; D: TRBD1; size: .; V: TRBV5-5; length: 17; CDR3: CASSLGQGALEDYGYTF; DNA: TGTGCCAGCAGCTTGGGTCAGGGGGCCCTCGAGGACTATGGCTACACCTTC
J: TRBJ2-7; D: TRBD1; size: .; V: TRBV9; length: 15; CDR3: CASSTSGTGSAEQYF; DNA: TGTGCCAGCAGCACCTCCGGGACAGGGTCGGCCGAGCAGTACTTC
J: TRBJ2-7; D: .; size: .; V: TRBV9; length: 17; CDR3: CASSVGAAGLRGYEQYF; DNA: TGTGCCAGCAGCGTAGGGGCGGCAGGGCTAAGGGGGTACGAGCAGTACTTC
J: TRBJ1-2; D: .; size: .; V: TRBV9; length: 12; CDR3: CASSVDAYGYTF; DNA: TGTGCCAGCAGCGTAGACGCGTATGGCTACACCTTC
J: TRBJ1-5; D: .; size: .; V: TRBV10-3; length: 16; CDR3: CAIQTDVGGSNQPQHF; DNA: TGTGCCATCCAAACAGATGTCGGGGGTTCCAATCAGCCCCAGCATTTT
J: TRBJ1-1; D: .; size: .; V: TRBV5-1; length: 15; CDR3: CASSLETVTDTEAFF; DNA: TGCGCCAGCAGCTTGGAAACGGTAACAGACACTGAAGCTTTCTTT
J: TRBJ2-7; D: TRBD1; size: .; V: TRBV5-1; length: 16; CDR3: CASSPTPQDRSYEQYF; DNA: TGCGCCAGCAGCCCTACTCCCCAGGACAGGAGCTACGAGCAGTACTTC
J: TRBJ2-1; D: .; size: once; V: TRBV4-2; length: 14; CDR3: CASTIGGLNYEQFF; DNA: TGTGCCAGCACCATAGGAGGACTAAACTATGAGCAGTTCTTC
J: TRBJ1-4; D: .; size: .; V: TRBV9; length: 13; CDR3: CASSYSGSEKLFF; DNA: TGTGCCAGCAGCTATTCCGGGAGTGAAAAACTGTTTTTT
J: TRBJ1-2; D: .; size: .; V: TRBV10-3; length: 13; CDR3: CAISESGNYGYTF; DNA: TGTGCCATCAGTGAGTCGGGGAACTATGGCTACACCTTC
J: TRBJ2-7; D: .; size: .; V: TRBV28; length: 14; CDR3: CASSLRATSNEQYF; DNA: TGTGCCAGCAGTTTGAGGGCAACTTCCAACGAGCAGTACTTC
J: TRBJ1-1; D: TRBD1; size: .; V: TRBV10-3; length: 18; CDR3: CAISESWGQGARDTEAFF; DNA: TGTGCCATCAGTGAGTCTTGGGGGCAGGGGGCAAGGGACACTGAAGCTTTCTTT
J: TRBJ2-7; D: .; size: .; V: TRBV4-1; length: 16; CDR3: CASSQVLGRDSYEQYF; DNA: TGCGCCAGCAGCCAAGTCCTTGGCAGGGATTCCTACGAGCAGTACTTC
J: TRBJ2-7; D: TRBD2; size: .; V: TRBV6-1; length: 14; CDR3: CASSGKGLAYEQYF; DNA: TGTGCCAGCAGTGGAAAAGGACTAGCCTACGAGCAGTACTTC
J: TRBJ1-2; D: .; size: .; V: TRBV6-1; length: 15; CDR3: CASSEATVFSYGYTF; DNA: TGTGCCAGCAGTGAAGCCACGGTTTTCAGCTATGGCTACACCTTC
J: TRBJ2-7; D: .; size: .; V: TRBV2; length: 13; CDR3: CASSELATYEQYF; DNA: TGTGCCAGCAGTGAACTGGCCACCTACGAGCAGTACTTC
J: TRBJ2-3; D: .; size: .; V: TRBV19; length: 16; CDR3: CASSVGGAPSTDTQYF; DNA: TGTGCCAGTAGTGTCGGAGGGGCCCCTAGCACAGATACGCAGTATTTT
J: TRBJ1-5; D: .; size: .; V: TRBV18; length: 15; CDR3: CASSPSTLYRQPQHF; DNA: TGTGCCAGCTCACCTTCGACTCTTTATCGGCAGCCCCAGCATTTT
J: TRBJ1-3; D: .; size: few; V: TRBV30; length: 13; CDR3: CAWRITSGNTIYF; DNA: TGTGCCTGGAGAATTACTTCTGGAAACACCATATATTTT
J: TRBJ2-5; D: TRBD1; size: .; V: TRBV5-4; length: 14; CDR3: CASSSGQIQETQYF; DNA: TGTGCCAGCAGCTCGGGACAGATCCAAGAGACCCAGTACTTC
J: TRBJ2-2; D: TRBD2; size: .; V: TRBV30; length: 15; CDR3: CAWSGSGRLTGELFF; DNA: TGTGCCTGGAGTGGCAGCGGGAGGTTAACCGGGGAGCTGTTTTTT
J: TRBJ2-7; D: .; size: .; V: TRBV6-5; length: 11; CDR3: CASTDTYEQYF; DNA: TGTGCCAGCACCGATACCTACGAGCAGTACTTC
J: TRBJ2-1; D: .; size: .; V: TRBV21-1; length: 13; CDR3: CASSKFGDSDRFF; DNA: TGTGCCAGCAGCAAATTCGGGGACTCCGACCGGTTCTTC